These 23 T cell receptor beta chains originate from one sample sequenced in a study of shared clonotypes between healthy human individuals. Data came from immunoSEQ multiplex PCR; TCRdb stores just in-frame clones and leaves some out. The sample includes more than 2 million clones, roughly 96% of them seen just once. The specimen sequenced was naive CD4+ T cells sorted from blood. Subset noted: CD45RA+ positively selected. The origin of the receptors is a man aged 18 to 35 in good health.

The chain uses TRBV11-2 and TRBJ2-3, with a tentative D call TRBD2 (5 bases). The CDR3 sequence is 15 residues long. Deletions cut 2 bases from V and 6 bases from J, with 15 bases between. Germline V gene sequence: CDR1 SGHAT, CDR2 FQNNGV. The CDR3 region is CASSLIGEPRDTQYF. CDR3 nucleotides: TGTGCCAGCAGCTTAATCGGGGAACCGAGGGATACGCAGTATTTT.

This clone was detected a few times. This specimen includes other DNA sequences encoding the same CDR3. The chain is built from TRBV5-1 and TRBJ2-7; TRBD1 aligns across 8 bases. The length of the CDR3 is 15 residues. V dropped 0 bases and J dropped 0; count of bases not matched to a gene: 2. CDR1 and CDR2 from the germline V gene are SGHRS and YFSETQ. This CDR3 reads CASSLEGTGSYEQYF. In DNA form, the CDR3 reads TGCGCCAGCAGCTTGGAAGGGACAGGCTCCTACGAGCAGTACTTC.

V gene TRBV5-1 combines with J gene TRBJ2-7; 8 nucleotides agree with TRBD2. CDR3 length: 13 residues. V shed 6 bases, J shed 5 bases, and the junction held 7 bases outside the gene matches. Per germline, CDR1 SGHRS and CDR2 YFSETQ. The CDR3 DNA reads TGCGCCAGCACAGCGGGAGCAATGGACGAGCAGTACTTC. Amino acids: CASTAGAMDEQYF.

The chain combines TRBV5-6 with TRBJ1-5; unclear D gene. Germline V gives CDR1 SGHDT, CDR2 YYEEEE. V was cut by 0 bases and J by 11 bases, with 27 bases left in between. The CDR3 has 18 residues. CDR3: CASSLGSAPGSWEGSQHF. CDR3 nucleotides: TGTGCCAGCAGCTTGGGTTCCGCTCCGGGTAGTTGGGAGGGATCCCAGCATTTT. The entire variable domain, with the rest obtained from reference TRBV5-6 and TRBJ1-5, is as follows: DAGVTQSPTHLIKTRGQQVTLRCSPKSGHDTVSWYQQALGQGPQFIFQYYEEEERQRGNFPDRFSGHQFPNYSSELNVNALLLGDSALYLCASSLGSAPGSWEGSQHFGDGTRLSIL.

The genes are TRBV25-1 and TRBJ2-7, with no clear D. This CDR3 spans 12 amino acids. Looked up from germline, CDR1 is MGHDK and CDR2 is SYGVNS. Between the trimmed V and J ends, which lost 4 bases and 5 bases, there was a span of 9 bases. The CDR3 loop is CASSGAQNEQYF. The CDR3 nucleotides read TGTGCCAGCAGTGGTGCACAGAACGAGCAGTACTTC.

The chain is built from TRBV7-9 and TRBJ1-6; D possibly corresponds to TRBD1 (5 bases). CDR1 is SEHNR and CDR2 is FQNEAQ in the germline V gene (reference sequence). CDR3 length equals 17 residues. With 1 base removed from V and 0 bases from J, the gap between germline ends came to 10 bases. For the CDR3, the DNA is TGTGCCAGCAGCTTAGGGGGGTCCCGCTCCTATAATTCACCCCTCCACTTT. It encodes CASSLGGSRSYNSPLHF.

The chain has TRBV27 and TRBJ1-6; 7 positions match TRBD1. Per the germline V gene, CDR1 is MNHEY and CDR2 is SMNVEV (reference sequence). This CDR3 is built from 15 residues. After removal of 0 bases from V and 9 bases from J, the junction contained 5 bases not matched to a gene. CDR3 coding DNA: TGTGCCAGCAGTTTATCGCAGGGGGTGGGTTCACCCCTCCACTTT. Translating gives CASSLSQGVGSPLHF.

Notes on this clone: Just one base apart from a much larger clone, this may be a read error. Other DNA sequences in the sample encode the same CDR3. The chain uses TRBV29-1 and TRBJ1-1; D unclear. V was cut by 4 bases and J by 5 bases, with 5 bases left in between. This CDR3 has 10 amino acids. CDR1 is SQVTM, CDR2 ANQGSEA, per germline. In DNA, the CDR3 is TGCAGCGTTGGAGGAACTGAAGCTTTCTTT. Translated, it gives CSVGGTEAFF.

The chain combines TRBV2 with TRBJ1-1; D ambiguous. The V end was cut by 0 bases, the J end by 11 bases, with 13 bases between. CDR1 is SNHLY, CDR2 FYNNEI, per germline. This CDR3 region has 13 residues. The CDR3 nucleotides are TGTGCCAGCAGTGAAGCTATCCGGGGAAATGCTTTCTTT. Translated, it gives CASSEAIRGNAFF.

The chain joins TRBV20-1 to TRBJ1-2, with D unresolved. The CDR3 totals 10 residues. V was pared by 5 bases and J by 10 bases, with 11 bases between. Germline V gene sequence: CDR1 DFQATT, CDR2 SNEGSKA (reference sequence). CDR3 nucleotide sequence: TGCAGTGCTCCGGACGCACACTACACCTTC. This translates into CSAPDAHYTF.

The CDR3 sequence is CASSLEGLAGVSEQFF. CDR3 bases: TGTGCCAGCAGCTTAGAGGGACTAGCGGGAGTAAGTGAGCAGTTCTTC. The rearrangement links TRBV7-2 to TRBJ2-1, with 14 bases identical to TRBD2. The CDR3 is made up of 16 amino acids. V shed 1 base and J 9 bases; nucleotides not matched to a gene: 5. The germline gives CDR1 SGHTA, CDR2 FQGNSA.

The chain recombines TRBV30 with TRBJ1-6, with no clear D. Germline CDR1 and CDR2: GTSNPN and SVGIG (reference sequence). V lost 7 bases and J lost 6, with 16 bases in between. The CDR3 runs 14 residues. CDR3 sequence reads: CASRQVSINSPLHF. The CDR3 nucleotides read TGTGCCTCACGCCAAGTATCTATTAATTCACCCCTCCACTTT.

The rearrangement links TRBV6-5 to TRBJ1-2; 7 bases are shared with TRBD1. Germline trimming cut 0 bases from V and 7 bases from J; bases unmatched to any gene: 5. There are 14 residues in the CDR3. Looked up from germline, CDR1 is MNHEY and CDR2 is SVGAGI. The CDR3: CASSYSDRASGYTF. CDR3 bases: TGTGCCAGCAGTTACTCCGACAGGGCTAGTGGCTACACCTTC.

The rearrangement joins TRBV9 to TRBJ1-6; D remains ambiguous. Germline lookup yields CDR1 SGDLS and CDR2 YYNGEE. CDR3 length: 12 residues. The ends were cut back, 0 bases at V and 9 bases at J, with 4 bases in the middle. CDR3 region: CASSVAGSPLHF. The DNA of the CDR3 is TGTGCCAGCAGCGTAGCAGGTTCACCCCTCCACTTT.

The CDR3 region is CASSYPGTSITEAFF. Written as DNA, the CDR3 is TGTGCCAGCAGTTACCCCGGGACGAGTATTACTGAAGCTTTCTTT. V is TRBV6-5 and J is TRBJ1-1, with D maybe TRBD1 (5 bases). The CDR3 is 15 residues long. The ends were cut back, 2 bases at V and 5 bases at J, with 15 bases in the middle. The germline V gene encodes CDR1 MNHEY and CDR2 SVGAGI.

This clone was detected once. Written as DNA, the CDR3 is TGTGCCAGCAGTGAAACAAGTCTGGGGAACACTGAAGCTTTCTTT. Amino acid sequence: CASSETSLGNTEAFF. This rearrangement joins TRBV6-1 to TRBJ1-1, with D unresolved. Germline CDR1 and CDR2: MNHNS and SASEGT. The CDR3 has 15 amino acids. Trimming removed 2 bases from V and 1 base from J, with 11 bases in between.

V is TRBV4-1 and J is TRBJ1-2; tentative D call: TRBD1 (5 bases). Germline lookup yields CDR1 MGHRA and CDR2 YSYEKL. V lost 0 bases to trimming and J lost 4 bases, with 15 bases between them. The CDR3 is made up of 16 amino acids. The CDR3 is CASSQERDSHGYGYTF. For the CDR3, the DNA is TGCGCCAGCAGCCAAGAAAGAGACAGTCACGGCTATGGCTACACCTTC.

The sample holds a few counts of this clone. The sample has other DNA sequences that encode this CDR3 too. This chain links TRBV14 with TRBJ1-1; D is unclear. The germline V gene encodes CDR1 SGHDN and CDR2 FVKESK. CDR3 length equals 14 residues. Trimming removed 4 bases at V and 1 base at J, with 10 bases between. The CDR3 spells CASSPRTGNTEAFF. The DNA for the CDR3 is TGTGCCAGCAGCCCCCGGACGGGGAACACTGAAGCTTTCTTT.

The rearrangement joins TRBV6-1 to TRBJ2-7, with D maybe TRBD1 (5 bases). Trimming took 5 bases from V and 2 from J, leaving 10 bases between them. The germline V gene encodes CDR1 MNHNS and CDR2 SASEGT. The CDR3 totals 13 residues. The CDR3 spells CASSRTTTYEQYF. Written as DNA, the CDR3 is TGTGCCAGCAGTCGGACAACAACCTACGAGCAGTACTTC.

This chain joins TRBV7-8 and TRBJ2-7; perhaps TRBD1 as D (6 bases). CDR1 SGHVS and CDR2 FQNEAQ come from the germline V gene. This CDR3 spans 16 amino acids. V lost 4 bases, J lost 4 bases, and 20 bases lay in between. The CDR3 nucleotides are TGTGCCAGCAGCTCATACCCACAGGGTCCCAGTTACGAGCAGTACTTC. It is translated as CASSSYPQGPSYEQYF.

The J gene is TRBJ1-2, the V gene TRBV9; D call uncertain. The CDR3 consists of 14 residues. V was cut by 0 bases and J by 8 bases, with 14 bases left in between. The germline CDR1 and CDR2 sequences are SGDLS and YYNGEE. The CDR3: CASSVGNLLGGYTF. The CDR3 DNA follows: TGTGCCAGCAGCGTAGGAAACCTATTGGGCGGCTACACCTTC.

The chain joins TRBV18 to TRBJ1-1; no clear D. V was pared by 0 bases and J by 6 bases, with 11 bases between. From germline, CDR1 is KGHSH and CDR2 LQKENI. The CDR3 has 14 residues. CDR3 coding DNA: TGTGCCAGCTCACCACCGGGCCTCCCCCCTGAAGCTTTCTTT. It specifies CASSPPGLPPEAFF.

Comment on this clone: Other DNA sequences in this sample translate to the same CDR3. The chain combines TRBV7-2 with TRBJ2-7, with no clear D. Germline CDR1 is SGHTA and CDR2 is FQGNSA. This CDR3 is 11 amino acids long. V lost 3 bases, J lost 5 bases, and 5 bases lay in between. CDR3 sequence: CASSLFHEQYF. The CDR3 bases are TGTGCCAGCAGCTTGTTCCACGAGCAGTACTTC.